Each of the 2 T cell receptor beta chains below was sequenced from the same sample in a study of CD8+ T cells in alopecia areata. As for treatment: oral pan-JAK inhibitor, 5-10 mg twice daily. cDNA serving as the sequencing template came from extracted, reverse transcribed RNA. The protocol was immunoSEQ multiplex PCR, while the TCRdb copy is restricted to in-frame clones and leaves out a portion. The table shows more than 130,000 clones, with 82% occurring only once. The material was CD8+ T cells sorted from blood, obtained at week 4, from a patient treated with tofacitinib. These receptors originate from a human donor with alopecia areata.

This chain connects TRBV13 to TRBJ2-5; D unclear. Trimming shortened V by 2 bases and J by 1 base, and 5 bases separated the two germline ends. Germline-derived CDR1 and CDR2 are PRHDT and FYEKMQ (reference sequence). The CDR3 runs 13 residues. The CDR3 DNA reads as TGTGCCAGCAGCTTAAACACCCAAGAGACCCAGTACTTC. It codes for CASSLNTQETQYF.

The V call is TRBV29-1, the J call TRBJ1-2; 9 bases match TRBD1. CDR3 length: 12 residues. Germline V gene sequence: CDR1 SQVTM, CDR2 ANQGSEA. The CDR3 here is CSGRDRDYGYTF. The CDR3 nucleotides are TGCAGTGGAAGGGACAGGGACTATGGCTACACCTTC.